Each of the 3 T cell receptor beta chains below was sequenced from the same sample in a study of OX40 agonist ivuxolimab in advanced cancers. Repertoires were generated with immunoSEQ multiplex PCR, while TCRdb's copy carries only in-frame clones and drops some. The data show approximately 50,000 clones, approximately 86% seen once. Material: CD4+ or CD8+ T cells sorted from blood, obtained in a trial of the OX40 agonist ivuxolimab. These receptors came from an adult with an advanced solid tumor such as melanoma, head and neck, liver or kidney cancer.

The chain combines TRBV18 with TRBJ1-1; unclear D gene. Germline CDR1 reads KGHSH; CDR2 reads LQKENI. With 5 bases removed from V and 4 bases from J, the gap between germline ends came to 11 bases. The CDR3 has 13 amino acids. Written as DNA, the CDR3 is TGTGCCAGCTCAGGGTCTTCGGCCACTGAAGCTTTCTTT. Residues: CASSGSSATEAFF. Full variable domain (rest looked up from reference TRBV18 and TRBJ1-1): NAGVMQNPRHLVRRRGQEARLRCSPMKGHSHVYWYRQLPEEGLKFMVYLQKENIIDESGMPKERFSAEFPKEGPSILRIQQVVRGDSAAYFCASSGSSATEAFFGQGTRLTVV.

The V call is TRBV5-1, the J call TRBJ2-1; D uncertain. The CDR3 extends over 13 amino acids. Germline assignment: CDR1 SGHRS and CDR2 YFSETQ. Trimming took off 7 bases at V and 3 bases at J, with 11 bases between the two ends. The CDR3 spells CASVGSFYNEQFF. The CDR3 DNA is TGCGCCAGCGTTGGGTCGTTCTACAATGAGCAGTTCTTC.

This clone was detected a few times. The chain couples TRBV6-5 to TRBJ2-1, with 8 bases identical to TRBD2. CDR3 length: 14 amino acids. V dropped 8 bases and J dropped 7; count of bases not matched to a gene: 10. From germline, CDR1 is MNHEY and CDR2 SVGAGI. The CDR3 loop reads CASRPAGVPNEQFF. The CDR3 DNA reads TGTGCCAGCCGACCAGCGGGGGTTCCTAATGAGCAGTTCTTC.